One sample yielded the 16 T cell receptor beta chains listed below, sequenced in a study of cytomegalovirus exposure and HLA in healthy donors. Both 60 Vbeta primers and 13 Jbeta primers went into the PCR. The data were produced by immunoSEQ multiplex PCR, yet TCRdb's version contains in-frame clones alone and is incomplete. The sample shows around 240,000 clones, 82% of them seen only once. The specimen sequenced was PBMCs. Source of these receptors: a woman aged 40 to 50 in good health and CMV-seropositive.

J is TRBJ2-5 and V is TRBV4-2; 7 nucleotides align to TRBD1. Unmatched junction bases numbered 9, after V lost 0 bases and J lost 5 bases. The CDR3 loop spans 16 amino acids. The germline gives CDR1 LGHNA, CDR2 YNFKEQ. This chain's CDR3 is CASSQEPDRVRETQYF. The CDR3 region has the DNA TGTGCCAGCAGCCAAGAACCCGACAGGGTCAGGGAGACCCAGTACTTC.

Only one count was recorded for this clone. The chain is built from TRBV6-1 and TRBJ2-7; 12 bases agree with TRBD2. Trimming removed 5 bases from V and 4 bases from J; junction bases left unmatched: 6. Germline CDR1 is MNHNS and CDR2 is SASEGT. CDR3 length: 15 amino acids. The CDR3: CASSPGLAGLYEQYF. Here the CDR3 DNA reads TGTGCCAGCAGTCCGGGACTAGCGGGTTTGTACGAGCAGTACTTC.

The genes are TRBV5-4 and TRBJ2-7; 11 nucleotides line up with TRBD1. This CDR3 is built from 15 residues. Germline V gives CDR1 SGHNT, CDR2 YYREEE (reference sequence). The junction had 3 bases not matched to a gene; V was cut back by 4 bases and J by 0 bases. In DNA form, the CDR3 reads TGTGCCAGCAGCCCTGGACAGGGGGCCTCCTACGAGCAGTACTTC. This codes for CASSPGQGASYEQYF.

The chain combines TRBV5-1 with TRBJ1-1; TRBD1 is a possible D gene (6 bases). Germline-derived CDR1 and CDR2 are SGHRS and YFSETQ. This CDR3 comprises 13 residues. The V gene lost 1 base and the J gene lost 11 bases, with 15 bases spanning the gap. The CDR3 DNA sequence: TGCGCCAGCAGCTTGTCACAAGGGAGGGGGGCTTTCTTT. This gives the protein CASSLSQGRGAFF.

The J gene is TRBJ2-1, the V gene TRBV5-1; 14 nucleotides align to TRBD2. The ends lost 2 bases at V and 9 bases at J; junction bases unmatched: 7. This CDR3 comprises 16 residues. CDR1 and CDR2 (germline): SGHRS, YFSETQ. In DNA, the CDR3 is TGCGCCAGCAGCTTACGGACTAGCGGGAGGAAGGGTGAGCAGTTCTTC. This translates into CASSLRTSGRKGEQFF. Full variable domain (rest looked up from reference TRBV5-1 and TRBJ2-1): KAGVTQTPRYLIKTRGQQVTLSCSPISGHRSVSWYQQTPGQGLQFLFEYFSETQRNKGNFPGRFSGRQFSNSRSEMNVSTLELGDSALYLCASSLRTSGRKGEQFFGPGTRLTVL.

This clone has more than one count but fewer than ten. V usage is TRBV25-1 and J usage is TRBJ2-4; the match to TRBD1 covers 9 bases. Germline loops: CDR1 MGHDK, CDR2 SYGVNS. The CDR3 runs to 14 residues. V gave up 6 bases and J gave up 4 bases; unmatched junction bases: 4. Here the CDR3 reads CASRDDRGKNIQYF. The DNA for the CDR3 is TGTGCCAGCAGGGACGACAGGGGGAAAAACATTCAGTACTTC.

The chain employs TRBV18 and TRBJ1-2; TRBD1 might be the D (5 bases). Looked up from germline, CDR1 is KGHSH and CDR2 is LQKENI. V was cut by 4 bases and J by 7 bases, with 10 bases left in between. CDR3 length: 12 residues. In nucleotides, the CDR3 is TGTGCCAGCTCACTAAGCGGGGGTGGCTACACCTTC. It specifies CASSLSGGGYTF.

This clone was seen just once. CDR3 sequence reads: CASSQTTSGGLSVSGELFF. CDR3 in DNA: TGCGCCAGCAGCCAGACGACTAGCGGGGGACTTTCGGTTTCCGGGGAGCTGTTTTTT. The rearrangement uses TRBV5-1 and TRBJ2-2, with 12 bases fitting TRBD2. Germline CDR1 is SGHRS and CDR2 is YFSETQ. J was trimmed by 6 bases and V by 4 bases; bases with no gene match: 16. The CDR3 covers 19 residues.

This clone has just one count. V is TRBV5-4 and J is TRBJ2-7; tentatively, D is TRBD1 (6 bases). The CDR3 totals 16 residues. Trimming removed 1 base from V and 5 bases from J, with 19 bases in between. CDR1 SGHNT and CDR2 YYREEE come from the germline V gene (reference sequence). CDR3 sequence (DNA): TGTGCCAGCAGCTTGTCTTTGGGGGCGCAGTCCCACGAGCAGTACTTC. The encoded protein is CASSLSLGAQSHEQYF.

The V call is TRBV5-8, the J call TRBJ1-2; no clear D. Deletions cut 2 bases from V and 7 bases from J, with 12 bases between. Germline V gene sequence: CDR1 SGHTS, CDR2 YDEGEE. This CDR3 has 13 amino acids. CDR3 sequence: CASSFLAGSGYTF. As DNA, the CDR3 is TGTGCCAGCAGCTTTCTTGCAGGCTCTGGCTACACCTTC.

The chain employs TRBV2 and TRBJ2-7; 8 nucleotides agree with TRBD2. Trimming removed 4 bases from V and 1 base from J; junction bases left unmatched: 3. The CDR3 consists of 14 residues. Germline lookup yields CDR1 SNHLY and CDR2 FYNNEI. For the CDR3, the DNA is TGTGCCAGCAGTGTCCGGGGGGGATCCTACGAGCAGTACTTC. Encoded protein: CASSVRGGSYEQYF.

The chain is built from TRBV6-1 and TRBJ1-1; 7 bases are a match to TRBD1. In germline, CDR1 is MNHNS, CDR2 SASEGT. Trimming cost V 5 bases and J 1 base; bases outside gene matches: 4. This CDR3 has 14 residues. The CDR3 nucleotides read TGTGCCAGCAGTAGACAGGGCCCGAACACTGAAGCTTTCTTT. Protein product: CASSRQGPNTEAFF.

This chain joins TRBV6-5 and TRBJ2-5, with D possibly TRBD2 on 6 matching bases. This CDR3 comprises 14 residues. V shed 5 bases and J shed 4 bases, with 14 bases lying between them. CDR1 MNHEY and CDR2 SVGAGI come from the germline V gene. The CDR3 nucleotides are TGTGCCAGCAGTCAGACTAGGTCTCGAGAGACCCAGTACTTC. It specifies CASSQTRSRETQYF.

The table lists this clone with a few counts. The chain has TRBV19 and TRBJ1-2; 8 positions agree with TRBD1. The CDR3 sequence is 15 residues long. From germline, CDR1 is LNHDA and CDR2 SQIVND (reference sequence). With V trimmed by 6 bases and J by 2 bases, 8 bases remained unmatched. CDR3 DNA: TGTGCCAGTAGCTTGGCAGGGGGCGAAAACTATGGCTACACCTTC. As protein: CASSLAGGENYGYTF.

The rearrangement joins TRBV7-8 to TRBJ2-5; 7 bases map to TRBD2. This CDR3 spans 16 amino acids. V gave up 5 bases and J gave up 5 bases; unmatched junction bases: 14. CDR1 is SGHVS, CDR2 FQNEAQ, per germline. The CDR3 DNA is TGTGCCAGCAGCCTTCGAATCGCGGGAGTGAGGGAGACCCAGTACTTC. Its translation: CASSLRIAGVRETQYF.

The V call is TRBV19, the J call TRBJ1-1, with 10 nucleotides matching TRBD1. The trim removed 1 base at V and 7 bases at J, leaving 3 bases unmatched. Germline-derived CDR1 and CDR2 are LNHDA and SQIVND (reference sequence). The CDR3 sequence is 14 residues long. In nucleotides, the CDR3 is TGTGCCAGTAGTATAGCCCGGACAGGGGGTGAAGCTTTCTTT. Translated, it gives CASSIARTGGEAFF.